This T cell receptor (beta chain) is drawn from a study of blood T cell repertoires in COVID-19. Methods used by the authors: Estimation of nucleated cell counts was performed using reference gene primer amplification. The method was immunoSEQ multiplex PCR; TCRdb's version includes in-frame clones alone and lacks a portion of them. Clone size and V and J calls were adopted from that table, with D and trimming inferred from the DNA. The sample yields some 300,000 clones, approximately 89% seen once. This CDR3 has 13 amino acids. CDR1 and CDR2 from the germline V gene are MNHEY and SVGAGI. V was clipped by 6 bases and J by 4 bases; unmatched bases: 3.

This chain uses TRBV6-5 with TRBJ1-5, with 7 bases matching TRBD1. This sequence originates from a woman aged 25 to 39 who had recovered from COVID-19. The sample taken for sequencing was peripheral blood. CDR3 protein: CASSRDRNQPQHF. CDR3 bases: TGTGCCAGCAGCAGGGACAGAAATCAGCCCCAGCATTTT.